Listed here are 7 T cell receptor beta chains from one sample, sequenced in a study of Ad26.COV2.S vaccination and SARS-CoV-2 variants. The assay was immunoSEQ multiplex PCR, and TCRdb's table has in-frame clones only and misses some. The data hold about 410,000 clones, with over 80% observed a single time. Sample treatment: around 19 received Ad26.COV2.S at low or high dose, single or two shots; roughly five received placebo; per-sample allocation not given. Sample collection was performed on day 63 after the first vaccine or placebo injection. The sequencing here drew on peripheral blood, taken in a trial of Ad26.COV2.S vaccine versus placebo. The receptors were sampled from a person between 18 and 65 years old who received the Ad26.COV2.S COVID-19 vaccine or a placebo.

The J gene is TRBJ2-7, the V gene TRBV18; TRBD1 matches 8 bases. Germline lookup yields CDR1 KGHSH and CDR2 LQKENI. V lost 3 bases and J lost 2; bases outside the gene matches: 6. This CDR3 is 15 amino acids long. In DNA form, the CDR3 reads TGTGCCAGCTCACCGAGGACAGGGAAAGCCTACGAGCAGTACTTC. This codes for CASSPRTGKAYEQYF.

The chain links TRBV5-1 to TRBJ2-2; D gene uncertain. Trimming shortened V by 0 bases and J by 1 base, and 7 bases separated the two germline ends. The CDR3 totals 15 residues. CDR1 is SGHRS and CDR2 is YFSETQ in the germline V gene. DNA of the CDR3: TGCGCCAGCAGCTTGGCCACTCAGAACACCGGGGAGCTGTTTTTT. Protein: CASSLATQNTGELFF.

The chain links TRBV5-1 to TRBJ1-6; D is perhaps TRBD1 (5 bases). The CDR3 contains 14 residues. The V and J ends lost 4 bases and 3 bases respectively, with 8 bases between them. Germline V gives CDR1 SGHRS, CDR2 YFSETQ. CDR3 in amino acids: CASSPGGYNSPLHF. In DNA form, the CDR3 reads TGCGCCAGCAGCCCGGGGGGCTATAATTCACCCCTCCACTTT. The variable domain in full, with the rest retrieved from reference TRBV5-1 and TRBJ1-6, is KAGVTQTPRYLIKTRGQQVTLSCSPISGHRSVSWYQQTPGQGLQFLFEYFSETQRNKGNFPGRFSGRQFSNSRSEMNVSTLELGDSALYLCASSPGGYNSPLHFGNGTRLTVT.

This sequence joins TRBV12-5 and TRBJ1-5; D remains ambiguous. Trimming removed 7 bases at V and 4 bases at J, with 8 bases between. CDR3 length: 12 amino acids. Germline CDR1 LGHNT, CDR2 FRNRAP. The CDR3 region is CASARDNQPQHF. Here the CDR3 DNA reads TGTGCTAGTGCGCGGGATAATCAGCCCCAGCATTTT.

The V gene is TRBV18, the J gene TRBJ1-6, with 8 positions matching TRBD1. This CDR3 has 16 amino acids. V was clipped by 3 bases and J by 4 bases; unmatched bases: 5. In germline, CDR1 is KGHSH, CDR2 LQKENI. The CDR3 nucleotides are TGTGCCAGCTCACCGGACAGGGAGTTATATAATTCACCCCTCCACTTT. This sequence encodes CASSPDRELYNSPLHF.

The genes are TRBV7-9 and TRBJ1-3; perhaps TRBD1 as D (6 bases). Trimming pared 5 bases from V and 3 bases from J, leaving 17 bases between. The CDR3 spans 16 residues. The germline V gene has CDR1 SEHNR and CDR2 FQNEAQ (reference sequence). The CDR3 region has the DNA TGTGCCAGCAGCCCCACAGGGCCCCACGGTGGAAACACCATATATTTT. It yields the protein CASSPTGPHGGNTIYF.

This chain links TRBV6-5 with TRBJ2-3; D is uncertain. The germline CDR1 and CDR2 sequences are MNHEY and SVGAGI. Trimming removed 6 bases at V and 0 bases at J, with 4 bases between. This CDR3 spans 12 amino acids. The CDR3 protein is CASRGSTDTQYF. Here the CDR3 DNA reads TGTGCCAGCAGGGGAAGCACAGATACGCAGTATTTT.